Below are 10 T cell receptor beta chains sequenced from a single sample in a study of blood T cell repertoires in COVID-19. The protocol was immunoSEQ multiplex PCR, while the TCRdb copy is restricted to in-frame clones and leaves out a portion. The repertoire holds some 160,000 clones, more than 65% seen once, with roughly 13% in the top ten. Source material: peripheral blood. Receptor source: a woman over 75 with acute or convalescent COVID-19.

This sequence joins TRBV6-2 or TRBV6-3 and TRBJ2-2, with D perhaps TRBD2 (5 bases). This CDR3 spans 15 amino acids. Trimming shortened V by 2 bases and J by 1 base, and 8 bases separated the two germline ends. The V gene's germline CDR1 is MNHEY and CDR2 SVGEGT. The CDR3, as DNA: TGTGCCAGCAGTTACGCGGGCAGGAACACCGGGGAGCTGTTTTTT. Translation: CASSYAGRNTGELFF.

This chain uses TRBV5-1 with TRBJ1-2; 8 bases line up with TRBD1. The CDR3 sequence is 13 residues long. Germline V lookup: CDR1 SGHRS, CDR2 YFSETQ. Unmatched junction bases numbered 1, after V lost 1 base and J lost 5 bases. In DNA form, the CDR3 reads TGCGCCAGCAGCTTGCAGGGGGCTTATGGCTACACCTTC. This encodes CASSLQGAYGYTF.

This sequence joins TRBV29-1 and TRBJ1-2; 7 nucleotides line up with TRBD1. Per germline, CDR1 SQVTM and CDR2 ANQGSEA. The J segment lost 13 bases and the V segment lost 7 bases, leaving 3 bases of the junction unmatched. This CDR3 region has 8 residues. The CDR3: CSAGTATF. The CDR3 DNA is TGCAGCGCCGGGACAGCCACCTTC. The variable domain in full, with the rest retrieved from reference TRBV29-1 and TRBJ1-2, is SAVISQKPSRDICQRGTSLTIQCQVDSQVTMMFWYRQQPGQSLTLIATANQGSEATYESGFVIDKFPISRPNLTFSTLTVSNMSPEDSSIYLCSAGTATFGSGTRLTVV.

V is TRBV28 and J is TRBJ1-1; no reliable D call. The CDR3 has 15 residues. V lost 3 bases and J 1 base, leaving 12 bases between the germline ends. Germline V CDR1 and CDR2: MDHEN, SYDVKM. CDR3 nucleotide sequence: TGTGCCAGCAGTTTGGCCAAGTCTGGGAACACTGAAGCTTTCTTT. Encoded protein: CASSLAKSGNTEAFF.

This chain connects TRBV6-5 to TRBJ2-7, with D unresolved. Trimming removed 2 bases from V and 3 bases from J, with 14 bases in between. Per germline, CDR1 MNHEY and CDR2 SVGAGI. The CDR3 is made up of 15 amino acids. Written as DNA, the CDR3 is TGTGCCAGCAGTTACGGCGGAAGCCTGGTCTACGAGCAGTACTTC. Encoded protein: CASSYGGSLVYEQYF.

This clone came up once. The rearrangement links TRBV7-2 to TRBJ1-3, with 7 bases identical to TRBD1. The CDR3 length is 15 residues. Germline lookup yields CDR1 SGHTA and CDR2 FQGNSA. The ends lost 4 bases at V and 4 bases at J; junction bases unmatched: 7. The CDR3 DNA reads as TGTGCCAGCAGCTCTACAGGGGTAGGGGGAAACACCATATATTTT. Amino acid sequence: CASSSTGVGGNTIYF.

The gene calls are TRBV5-8 and TRBJ1-5, with 9 bases identical to TRBD1. CDR3 size: 16 residues. CDR1 and CDR2 from the germline V gene are SGHTS and YDEGEE. V trimming: 0 bases; J trimming: 4 bases; junction bases outside the gene matches: 5. CDR3: CASSLGTGVRNQPQHF. CDR3 nucleotides: TGTGCCAGCAGCTTGGGGACAGGGGTTCGGAATCAGCCCCAGCATTTT.

The chain carries TRBV6-1 and TRBJ2-1; 7 nucleotides align to TRBD1. CDR1 MNHNS and CDR2 SASEGT come from the germline V gene. V was clipped by 3 bases and J by 2 bases; unmatched bases: 4. This CDR3 is 15 amino acids long. CDR3 DNA sequence: TGTGCCAGCAGTGACGCCGGGACAGCCTACAATGAGCAGTTCTTC. This codes for CASSDAGTAYNEQFF.

This clone was recorded a few times. The J gene is TRBJ2-1, the V gene TRBV4-1, with D maybe TRBD2 (6 bases). V was trimmed by 0 bases and J by 2 bases, leaving 11 bases between them. The CDR3 covers 16 residues. The germline gives CDR1 MGHRA, CDR2 YSYEKL. The CDR3 coding sequence is TGCGCCAGCAGCCAAGAGGGACTCCTGGCCTACAATGAGCAGTTCTTC. Amino acids: CASSQEGLLAYNEQFF.

With respect to this clone: A much larger clone sits a single nucleotide away, making a read error possible. Distinct nucleotide sequences in the sample also encode this CDR3. This rearrangement joins TRBV2 to TRBJ2-2, with a possible D match to TRBD1 (6 bases). The CDR3 is 15 residues long. Germline lookup yields CDR1 SNHLY and CDR2 FYNNEI. In DNA form, the CDR3 reads TGTGCCAGCAGCTCAACAGGGATAGTCGCCGGGGAGCTATTTTTT. It yields the protein CASSSTGIVAGELFF.